This is a list of T cell receptor beta chains from one sample in a study of blood T cell repertoires in COVID-19. The data were produced by immunoSEQ multiplex PCR, yet TCRdb's version contains in-frame clones alone and is incomplete. This table holds 95,000 to 150,000 clones, around 80% found once. Sequenced input: peripheral blood. The source is a man in his 60s with active or convalescent COVID-19. The CDR3 runs from the conserved cysteine through the conserved F or W. A D gene is named only where the DNA matches it firmly. Not every row has a clone size; where given, it reads once, few, many or a size class.

D	V	J	size	DNA	CDR3
-	TRBV24-1	TRBJ1-5	-	TGTGCCACCAGTGATGGCGGGGTTAACCAGCCCCAGCATTTT	CATSDGGVNQPQHF
-	TRBV28	TRBJ2-7	-	TGTGCCACCGTTTCCATCGGAGGCCTCTACGAGCAGTACTTC	CATVSIGGLYEQYF
TRBD1	TRBV19	TRBJ2-1	-	TGTGCCAGTAGTATCGGGACAGGGGCACCCAATGAGCAGTTCTTC	CASSIGTGAPNEQFF
-	TRBV11-2	TRBJ2-7	-	TGTGCCAGCAGCCCCTACAGGGCACAGACCTACGAGCAGTACTTC	CASSPYRAQTYEQYF
-	TRBV7-2	TRBJ2-4	-	TGTGCCAGCTCCGTGGGGAATTCGAACCAGGGGTACTTC	CASSVGNSNQGYF
TRBD1	TRBV9	TRBJ2-3	-	TGTGCCAGCAGCTTACAGGGGGGAGGTCGCACAGATACGCAGTATTTT	CASSLQGGGRTDTQYF
TRBD1	TRBV7-3	TRBJ1-1	-	TGTGCCAGCAGCAGCGGGACAGGCGGATGGACTGAAGCTTTCTTT	CASSSGTGGWTEAFF
TRBD2	TRBV7-9	TRBJ2-3	many	TGTGCCAGCAGCCAAGATCCCGGGACTAGCGGCACAGATACGCAGTATTTT	CASSQDPGTSGTDTQYF
-	TRBV4-2	TRBJ2-2	-	TGTGCCAGCAGCCCCGGGACACCGAACACCGGGGAGCTGTTTTTT	CASSPGTPNTGELFF
-	TRBV29-1	TRBJ1-1	-	TGCAGCGTTGAAGAAGCCCCAGGGAGGACTGAAGCTTTCTTT	CSVEEAPGRTEAFF
-	TRBV21-1	TRBJ2-1	few	TGTGCCAGCAGCAAAGGGTTAGGCAGGGAGCAGTTCTTC	CASSKGLGREQFF
-	TRBV18	TRBJ2-7	-	TGTGCCAGCTCACGCGCCCTGGTCTACGAGCAGTACTTC	CASSRALVYEQYF
TRBD2	TRBV11-2	TRBJ2-2	-	TGTGCCAGCAGCTTTAGCGGGAGGGACACCGGGGAGCTGTTTTTT	CASSFSGRDTGELFF
-	TRBV4-1	TRBJ2-1	-	TGCGCCAGCAGCCAAGAAAGGGGCAGCTCCTACAATGAGCAGTTCTTC	CASSQERGSSYNEQFF
TRBD2	TRBV11-3	TRBJ2-7	-	TGTGCCAGCAGCTTAGAGGGGCGGGAGTACTACGAGCAGTACTTC	CASSLEGREYYEQYF
TRBD1	TRBV28	TRBJ2-3	-	TGTGCCAGCAGTTTGTGGACAGGGACCACAGATACGCAGTATTTT	CASSLWTGTTDTQYF
TRBD1	TRBV9	TRBJ2-3	-	TGTGCCAGCAGCGCACAGGGGGTAGCCACAGATACGCAGTATTTT	CASSAQGVATDTQYF
-	TRBV5-1	TRBJ2-5	few	TGCGCCAGCAGCCCCGCCGGGGTAGGCCAAGAGACCCAGTACTTC	CASSPAGVGQETQYF
-	TRBV5-1	TRBJ2-3	-	TGCGCCAGCAGCTTACGGGAGACAACAGATACGCAGTATTTT	CASSLRETTDTQYF
-	TRBV27	TRBJ2-5	-	TGTGCCAGCAGTTTACAGGCAGCTAAAGAGACCCAGTACTTC	CASSLQAAKETQYF
-	TRBV4-3	TRBJ1-4	-	TGCGCCAGCAGCCAGGTGGAGGAAAAACTGTTTTTT	CASSQVEEKLFF
-	TRBV4-2	TRBJ2-1	-	TGTGCCAGCAGCCGCGTAGGCGGAACTGTGAATAATGAGCAGTTCTTC	CASSRVGGTVNNEQFF
-	TRBV28	TRBJ1-2	-	TGTGCCAGCAGTCCAATCGGAGGGGTGTACTATGGCTACACCTTC	CASSPIGGVYYGYTF
-	TRBV7-9	TRBJ1-2	-	TGTGCCAGCAGCTTAAGTAGACAGGCGTATGGCTACACCTTC	CASSLSRQAYGYTF
-	TRBV7-2	TRBJ1-3	-	TGTGCCAGCAGCCAAAGCACAGTCTCTGGAAACACCATATATTTT	CASSQSTVSGNTIYF
TRBD1	TRBV5-1	TRBJ2-1	-	TGCGCCAGCAGTGAGACAGGGCTCATCAATGAGCAGTTCTTC	CASSETGLINEQFF
-	TRBV4-3	TRBJ1-1	-	TGCGCCAGCAGCCAAGATCCCCAGGTGAACACTGAAGCTTTCTTT	CASSQDPQVNTEAFF
TRBD1	TRBV2	TRBJ2-7	few	TGTGCCAGCAACCTACAGGGACAGACCTACGGCGAGCAGTACTTC	CASNLQGQTYGEQYF
TRBD1	TRBV6-2/TRBV6-3	TRBJ2-7	-	TGTGCCAGCAGTTGGGACAGGGGACACGAGCAGTACTTC	CASSWDRGHEQYF
TRBD1	TRBV2	TRBJ1-6	-	TGTGCCAGCAGTGGACAGGGTGGGGGACCCCTCCACTTT	CASSGQGGGPLHF
-	TRBV18	TRBJ1-5	-	TGTGCCAGCTCACCGCAGCGGGTCGAGGGCCGCAATCAGCCCCAGCATTTT	CASSPQRVEGRNQPQHF
-	TRBV6-4	TRBJ1-5	-	TGTGCCAGCAGAAAGAGGGGACACCGTCCTCAGCCCCAGCATTTT	CASRKRGHRPQPQHF
-	TRBV28	TRBJ1-4	once	TGTGCCAGCAACCTCGGGCAGGGAGGCGAAAAACTGTTTTTT	CASNLGQGGEKLFF
TRBD2	TRBV7-9	TRBJ2-7	-	TGTGCCAGCAGCGTACTAGCGGGAGGCAACGAGCAGTACTTC	CASSVLAGGNEQYF